This TCR beta chain was identified in a study of OX40 agonist ivuxolimab in advanced cancers. Looking at the study overall: Patient treatment consisted of intravenous ivuxolimab administration every 2 weeks at 0.01 to 10 mg/kg. Participants averaged approximately 65 years of age (range 23 to 79) and were roughly 80% male.

The CDR3 is made up of 16 amino acids. Germline loops: CDR1 SGHVS, CDR2 FQNEAQ. Trimming cost V 3 bases and J 4 bases; bases outside gene matches: 8. TCRdb keeps only in-frame clones here, not all; method: immunoSEQ multiplex PCR. The sample shows fewer than 20,000 clones, around 83% of them seen only once. To note about this clone: No antigen is known for it.

Study findings and constraints: Low normalized T-cell clonal expansion also characterized some of the nonresponders. The antigens recognized by the expanded peripheral T cells, that is their antigen specificity, were not determined.

The genes are TRBV7-8 and TRBJ2-5, with 10 bases aligning to TRBD2. The source is an adult with an advanced solid tumor such as melanoma, head and neck, liver or kidney cancer. The specimen was CD4+ or CD8+ T cells sorted from blood, collected in a trial of the OX40 agonist ivuxolimab. The DNA for the CDR3 is TGTGCCAGCAGCTTGCTAGAAGCGGGAGGGCCAGAGACCCAGTACTTC. Its protein product is CASSLLEAGGPETQYF.